This T cell receptor (beta chain) was captured by sequencing in a study of T cell responses to AZD1222 COVID-19 vaccine. Study-level results: Compared with day 0, the breadth and depth of the Spike-specific TCR repertoire rose significantly after two doses of AZD1222. Just 6 or 7 people given AZD1222 tested seropositive at baseline. White British ancestry dominated among donors, who included more females, and clonal diversity was possibly underestimated.

The V gene's germline CDR1 is WSHSY and CDR2 SAAADI. V was shortened by 3 bases and J by 0 bases, with 7 bases between the two germline ends. This CDR3 region has 14 residues. Comments on this clone: What it binds is not known.

Sequencing used immunoSEQ multiplex PCR; TCRdb keeps in-frame clones, though not all of them. The repertoire includes over 150,000 clones, over 85% of them detected once, and roughly 1% sits in the top ten. The sequencing here drew on peripheral blood, taken 28 days after the second AZD1222 dose. The sequence came from an adult who received the AZD1222 COVID-19 vaccine. The V call is TRBV10-2, the J call TRBJ2-3, with no clear D. The CDR3 reads CASSDTKSTDTQYF. The DNA for the CDR3 is TGCGCCAGCAGTGACACAAAAAGCACAGATACGCAGTATTTT.